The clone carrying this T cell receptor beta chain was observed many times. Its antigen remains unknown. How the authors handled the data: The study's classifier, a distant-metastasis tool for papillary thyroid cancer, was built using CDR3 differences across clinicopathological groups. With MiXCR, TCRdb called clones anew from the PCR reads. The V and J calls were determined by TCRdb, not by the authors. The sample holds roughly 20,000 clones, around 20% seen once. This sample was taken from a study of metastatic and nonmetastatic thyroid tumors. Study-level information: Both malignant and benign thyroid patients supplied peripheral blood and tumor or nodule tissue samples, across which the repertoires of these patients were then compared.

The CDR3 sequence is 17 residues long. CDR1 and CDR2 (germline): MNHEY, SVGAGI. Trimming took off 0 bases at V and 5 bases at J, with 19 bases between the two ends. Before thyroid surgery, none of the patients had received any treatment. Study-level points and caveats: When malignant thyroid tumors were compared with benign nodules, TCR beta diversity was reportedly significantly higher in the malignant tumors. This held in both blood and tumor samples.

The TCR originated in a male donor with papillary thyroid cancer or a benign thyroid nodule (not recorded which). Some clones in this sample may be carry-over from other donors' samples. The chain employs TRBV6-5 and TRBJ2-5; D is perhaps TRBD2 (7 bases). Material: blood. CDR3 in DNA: TGTGCCAGCAGTTACTCAAGTTCTGCGGGGGCGGGGGAGACCCAGTACTTC. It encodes CASSYSSSAGAGETQYF.